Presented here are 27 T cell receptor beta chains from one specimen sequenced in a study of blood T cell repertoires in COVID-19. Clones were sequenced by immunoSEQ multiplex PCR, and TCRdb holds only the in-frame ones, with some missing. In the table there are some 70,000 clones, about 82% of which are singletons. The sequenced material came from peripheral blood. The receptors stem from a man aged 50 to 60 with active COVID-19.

CDR3 protein: CASSYSPGSGNTIYF. DNA for the CDR3: TGTGCCAGCAGTTACTCACCAGGCTCAGGAAACACCATATATTTT. V gene TRBV3-1 (or the pseudogene TRBV3-2) combines with J gene TRBJ1-3, with no clear D. V lost 6 bases and J lost 4, with 16 bases in between. Germline values: CDR1 LGHDT, CDR2 YNNKEL (reference sequence). The CDR3 is 15 residues long.

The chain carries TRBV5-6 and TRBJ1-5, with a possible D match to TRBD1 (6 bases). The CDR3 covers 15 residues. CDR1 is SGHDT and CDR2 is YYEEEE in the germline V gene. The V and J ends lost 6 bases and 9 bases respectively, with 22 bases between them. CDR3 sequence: CASKLGVGALGPQHF. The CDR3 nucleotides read TGTGCCAGCAAATTGGGGGTGGGGGCTTTGGGGCCCCAGCATTTT.

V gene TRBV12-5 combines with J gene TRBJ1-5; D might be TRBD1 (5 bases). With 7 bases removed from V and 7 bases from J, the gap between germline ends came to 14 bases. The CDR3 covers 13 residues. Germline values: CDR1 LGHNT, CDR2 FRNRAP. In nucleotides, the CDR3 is TGTGCTAGTGCCTCCCTTTACAGGCAGCCCCAGCATTTT. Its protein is CASASLYRQPQHF.

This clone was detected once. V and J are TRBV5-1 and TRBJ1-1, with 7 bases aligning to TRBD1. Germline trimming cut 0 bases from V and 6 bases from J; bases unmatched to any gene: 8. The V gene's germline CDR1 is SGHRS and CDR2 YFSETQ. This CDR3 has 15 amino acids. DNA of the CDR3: TGCGCCAGCAGCTTGGACCCAGGGGGAAGCGCTGAAGCTTTCTTT. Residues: CASSLDPGGSAEAFF.

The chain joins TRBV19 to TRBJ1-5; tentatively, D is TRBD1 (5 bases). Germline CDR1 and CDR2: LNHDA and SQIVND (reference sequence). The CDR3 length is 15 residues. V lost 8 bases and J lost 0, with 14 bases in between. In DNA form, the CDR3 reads TGTGCCAGTTCCGACAGTTTAGTTAGCAATCAGCCCCAGCATTTT. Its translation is CASSDSLVSNQPQHF.

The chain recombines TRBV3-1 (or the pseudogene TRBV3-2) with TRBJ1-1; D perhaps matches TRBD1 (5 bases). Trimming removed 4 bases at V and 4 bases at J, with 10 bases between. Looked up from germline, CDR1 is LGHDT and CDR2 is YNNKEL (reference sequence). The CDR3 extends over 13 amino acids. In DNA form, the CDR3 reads TGTGCCAGCAGCCCGGGGGGGGTCACTGAAGCTTTCTTT. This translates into CASSPGGVTEAFF.

The CDR3, as DNA: TGTGCCTGGGCGAACCGAGCTCAAGCTTTCTTT. Translation gives CAWANRAQAFF. V gene TRBV30 combines with J gene TRBJ1-1; D remains ambiguous. The CDR3 runs 11 residues. The germline V gene has CDR1 GTSNPN and CDR2 SVGIG (reference sequence). V lost 5 bases and J lost 9, with 13 bases in between.

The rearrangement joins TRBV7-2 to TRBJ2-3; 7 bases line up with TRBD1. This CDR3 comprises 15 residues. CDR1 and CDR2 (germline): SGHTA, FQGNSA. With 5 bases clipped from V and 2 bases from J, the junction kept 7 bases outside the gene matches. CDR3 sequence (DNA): TGTGCCAGCAGCGGTACGGGACAGCTCACAGATACGCAGTATTTT. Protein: CASSGTGQLTDTQYF.

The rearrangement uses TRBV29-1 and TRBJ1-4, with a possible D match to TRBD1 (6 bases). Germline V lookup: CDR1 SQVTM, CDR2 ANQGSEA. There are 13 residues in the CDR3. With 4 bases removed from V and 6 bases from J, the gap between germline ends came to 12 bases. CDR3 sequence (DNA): TGCAGCGTTGCGGGCAGGGGCGATGAAAAACTGTTTTTT. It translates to CSVAGRGDEKLFF.

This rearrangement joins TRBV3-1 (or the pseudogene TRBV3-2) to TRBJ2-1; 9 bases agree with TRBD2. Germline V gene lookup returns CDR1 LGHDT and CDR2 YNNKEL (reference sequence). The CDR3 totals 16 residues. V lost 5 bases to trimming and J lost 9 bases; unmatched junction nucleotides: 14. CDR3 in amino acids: CASSGVVGGGAGEQFF. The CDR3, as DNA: TGTGCCAGCAGCGGAGTAGTCGGCGGGGGGGCTGGTGAGCAGTTCTTC.

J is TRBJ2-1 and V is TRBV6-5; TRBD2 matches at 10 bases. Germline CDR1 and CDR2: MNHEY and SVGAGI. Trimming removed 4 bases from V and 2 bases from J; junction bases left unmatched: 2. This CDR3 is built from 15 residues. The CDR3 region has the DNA TGTGCCAGCAGTTCTAGCGGGGGACCCTACAATGAGCAGTTCTTC. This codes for CASSSSGGPYNEQFF.

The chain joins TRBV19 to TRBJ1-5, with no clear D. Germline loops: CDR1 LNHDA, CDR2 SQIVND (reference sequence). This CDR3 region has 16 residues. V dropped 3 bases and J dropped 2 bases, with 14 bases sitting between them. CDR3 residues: CASSIAGSSGNQPQHF. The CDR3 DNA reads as TGTGCCAGTAGTATCGCCGGCTCTAGTGGCAATCAGCCCCAGCATTTT.

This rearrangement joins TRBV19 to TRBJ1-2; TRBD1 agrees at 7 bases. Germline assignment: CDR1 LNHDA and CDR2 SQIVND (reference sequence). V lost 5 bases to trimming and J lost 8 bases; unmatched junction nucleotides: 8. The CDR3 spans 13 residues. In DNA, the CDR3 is TGTGCCAGTAGTTTCGACAGGGCGTCCGGCTACACCTTC. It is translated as CASSFDRASGYTF.

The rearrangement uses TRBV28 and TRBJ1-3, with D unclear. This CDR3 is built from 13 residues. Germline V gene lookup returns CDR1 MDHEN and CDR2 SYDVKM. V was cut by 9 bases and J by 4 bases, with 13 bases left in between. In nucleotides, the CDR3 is TGTGCCAGTATAAAACCGGGGGGAAACACCATATATTTT. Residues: CASIKPGGNTIYF.

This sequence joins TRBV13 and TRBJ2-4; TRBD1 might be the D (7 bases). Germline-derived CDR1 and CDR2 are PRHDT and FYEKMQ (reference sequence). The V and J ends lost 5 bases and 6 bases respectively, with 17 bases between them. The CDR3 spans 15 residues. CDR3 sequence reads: CASSPRRGPTNIQYF. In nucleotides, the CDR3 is TGTGCCAGCAGCCCCCGGAGGGGGCCGACAAACATTCAGTACTTC.

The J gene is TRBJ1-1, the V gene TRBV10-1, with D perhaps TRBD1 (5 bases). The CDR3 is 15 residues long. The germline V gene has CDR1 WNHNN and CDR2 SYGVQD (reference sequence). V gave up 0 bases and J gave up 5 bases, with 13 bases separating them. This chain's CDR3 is CASSESAGLGTEAFF. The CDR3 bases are TGCGCCAGCAGTGAGTCGGCAGGGTTAGGAACTGAAGCTTTCTTT.

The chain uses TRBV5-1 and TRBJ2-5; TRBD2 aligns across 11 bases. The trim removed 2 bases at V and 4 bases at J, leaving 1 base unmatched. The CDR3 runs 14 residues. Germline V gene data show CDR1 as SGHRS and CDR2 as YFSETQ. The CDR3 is CASSLTSGGETQYF. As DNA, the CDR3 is TGCGCCAGCAGCTTAACTAGCGGGGGAGAGACCCAGTACTTC.

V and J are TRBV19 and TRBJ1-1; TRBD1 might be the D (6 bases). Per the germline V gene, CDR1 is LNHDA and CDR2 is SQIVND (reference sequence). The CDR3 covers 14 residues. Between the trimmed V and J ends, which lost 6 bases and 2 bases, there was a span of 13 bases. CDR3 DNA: TGTGCCAGTAGCCCACAGGGCTCCAACACTGAAGCTTTCTTT. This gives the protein CASSPQGSNTEAFF.

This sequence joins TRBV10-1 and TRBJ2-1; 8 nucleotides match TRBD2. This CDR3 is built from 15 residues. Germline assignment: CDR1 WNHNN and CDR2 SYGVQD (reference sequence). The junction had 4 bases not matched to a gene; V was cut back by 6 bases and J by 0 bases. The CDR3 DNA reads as TGCGCCAGCAGCCCCAGCGGGGGCTCCTACAATGAGCAGTTCTTC. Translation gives CASSPSGGSYNEQFF.

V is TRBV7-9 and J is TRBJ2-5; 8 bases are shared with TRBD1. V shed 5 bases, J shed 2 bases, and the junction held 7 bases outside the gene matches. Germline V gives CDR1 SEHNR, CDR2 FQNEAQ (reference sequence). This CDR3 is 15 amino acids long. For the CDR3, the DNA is TGTGCCAGCAGCCACGGGACAGGAGGACAAGAGACCCAGTACTTC. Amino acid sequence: CASSHGTGGQETQYF.

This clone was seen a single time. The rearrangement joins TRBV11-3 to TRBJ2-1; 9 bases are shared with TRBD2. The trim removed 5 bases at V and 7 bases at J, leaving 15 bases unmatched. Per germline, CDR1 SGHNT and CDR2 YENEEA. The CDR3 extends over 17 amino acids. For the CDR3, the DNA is TGTGCCAGCAGCCCCGTCCTCGGCGGGAGGGCCAGAAATGAGCAGTTCTTC. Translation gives CASSPVLGGRARNEQFF.

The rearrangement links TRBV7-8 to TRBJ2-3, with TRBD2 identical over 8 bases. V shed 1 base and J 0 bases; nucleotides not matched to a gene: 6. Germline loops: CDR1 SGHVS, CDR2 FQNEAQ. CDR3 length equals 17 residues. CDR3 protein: CASSLVLRGGSTDTQYF. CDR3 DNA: TGTGCCAGCAGCTTAGTCCTACGGGGGGGCAGCACAGATACGCAGTATTTT.

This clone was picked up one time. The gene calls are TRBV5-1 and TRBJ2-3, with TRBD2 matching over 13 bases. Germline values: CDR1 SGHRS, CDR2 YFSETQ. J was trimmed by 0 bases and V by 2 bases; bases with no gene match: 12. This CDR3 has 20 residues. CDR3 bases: TGCGCCAGCAGCTTCCCACGACTAGCGGGAGGTCCCGGTAGCACAGATACGCAGTATTTT. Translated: CASSFPRLAGGPGSTDTQYF.

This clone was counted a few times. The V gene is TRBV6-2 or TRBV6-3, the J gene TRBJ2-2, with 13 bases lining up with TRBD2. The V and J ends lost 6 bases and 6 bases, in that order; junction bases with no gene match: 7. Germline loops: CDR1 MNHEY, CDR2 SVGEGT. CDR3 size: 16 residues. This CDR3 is CASSPTTSGGAGELFF. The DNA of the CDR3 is TGTGCCAGCAGCCCTACTACTAGCGGGGGGGCCGGGGAGCTGTTTTTT.

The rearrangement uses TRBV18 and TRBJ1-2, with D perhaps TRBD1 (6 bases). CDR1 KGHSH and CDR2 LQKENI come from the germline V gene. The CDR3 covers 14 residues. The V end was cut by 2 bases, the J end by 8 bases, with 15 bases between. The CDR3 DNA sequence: TGTGCCAGCTCACCAACCAGGGGAGCCGGGGGCTACACCTTC. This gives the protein CASSPTRGAGGYTF.

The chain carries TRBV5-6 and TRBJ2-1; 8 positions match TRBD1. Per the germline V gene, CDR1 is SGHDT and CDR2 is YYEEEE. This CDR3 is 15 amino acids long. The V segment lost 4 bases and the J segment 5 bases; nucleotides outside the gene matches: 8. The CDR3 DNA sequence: TGTGCCAGCAGCCGTTTCGGACAGGGAAACAATGAGCAGTTCTTC. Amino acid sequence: CASSRFGQGNNEQFF.

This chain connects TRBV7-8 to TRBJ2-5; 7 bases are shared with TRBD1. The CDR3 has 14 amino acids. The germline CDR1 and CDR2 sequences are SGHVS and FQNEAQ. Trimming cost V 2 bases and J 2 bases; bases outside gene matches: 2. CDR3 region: CASSLRDRQETQYF. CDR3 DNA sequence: TGTGCCAGCAGCTTAAGGGACAGACAAGAGACCCAGTACTTC.